The 9 T cell receptor beta chains presented below share a single source sample, sequenced in a study of PD-1 blockade in classical Hodgkin lymphoma. With no exception, relapse followed autologous stem cell transplantation in all patients, and brentuximab vedotin exposure varied. Assay used: immunoSEQ multiplex PCR; TCRdb lists only in-frame clones, some missing. The sample records 43,000 or so clones, 85% to 90% being singletons. Here the sequenced sample was peripheral blood mononuclear cells (PBMCs), taken at baseline. All receptors come from a human donor with classical Hodgkin lymphoma.

CDR3 bases: TGTGCCATCAGTGAGAGGGACATTCAGTACTTC. Its protein is CAISERDIQYF. The rearrangement joins TRBV10-3 to TRBJ2-4; D gene unclear. The CDR3 length is 11 residues. Germline CDR1 and CDR2: ENHRY and SYGVKD. Between the trimmed V and J ends, which lost 2 bases and 8 bases, there was a span of 4 bases.

This clone was observed once. The chain uses TRBV19 and TRBJ1-1, with 9 bases lining up with TRBD1. V was pared by 3 bases and J by 1 base, with 12 bases of the junction left unmatched. The CDR3 is 18 residues long. Per the germline V gene, CDR1 is LNHDA and CDR2 is SQIVND (reference sequence). The CDR3: CASSIPLQGANRNTEAFF. CDR3 DNA: TGTGCCAGTAGTATCCCCCTACAGGGGGCGAATAGGAACACTGAAGCTTTCTTT.

CDR3 protein: CASSVFSGGYNEQFF. The CDR3 nucleotides are TGTGCCAGCAGCGTATTTAGCGGGGGGTACAATGAGCAGTTCTTC. The gene calls are TRBV9 and TRBJ2-1, with TRBD2 identical over 10 bases. CDR3 length equals 15 residues. The germline gives CDR1 SGDLS, CDR2 YYNGEE. The V and J ends lost 1 base and 4 bases, in that order; junction bases with no gene match: 2.

The chain joins TRBV5-1 to TRBJ2-2; D might be TRBD2 (6 bases). The CDR3 length is 15 residues. Trimming took 4 bases from V and 2 from J, leaving 12 bases between them. Germline V gene lookup returns CDR1 SGHRS and CDR2 YFSETQ. The CDR3 reads CASSPGLANTGELFF. CDR3 nucleotides: TGCGCCAGCAGCCCGGGACTGGCTAACACCGGGGAGCTGTTTTTT.

J is TRBJ1-4 and V is TRBV4-1; the D is unclear. V lost 0 bases to trimming and J lost 5 bases, with 10 bases between them. Per germline, CDR1 MGHRA and CDR2 YSYEKL. CDR3 size: 15 residues. DNA for the CDR3: TGCGCCAGCAGCCAAGACTTGTTCGAAAATGAAAAACTGTTTTTT. Translated: CASSQDLFENEKLFF.

The rearrangement joins TRBV4-3 to TRBJ2-7; D not certain. The CDR3 runs 13 residues. Trimming removed 4 bases at V and 7 bases at J, with 14 bases between. Germline V CDR1 and CDR2: LGHNA, YSLEER. The CDR3 region is CASSLLLGWEQYF. CDR3 nucleotide sequence: TGCGCCAGCAGCCTCCTACTGGGCTGGGAGCAGTACTTC.

J is TRBJ2-2 and V is TRBV27; no definite D call. Trimming removed 8 bases from V and 1 base from J, with 11 bases in between. Germline-derived CDR1 and CDR2 are MNHEY and SMNVEV (reference sequence). The CDR3 has 14 residues. As DNA, the CDR3 is TGTGCCAGCCAGCAGCTGATGAACACCGGGGAGCTGTTTTTT. Protein sequence: CASQQLMNTGELFF.

The chain combines TRBV5-1 with TRBJ2-7; maybe TRBD2 (6 bases). Trimming shortened V by 2 bases and J by 5 bases, and 11 bases separated the two germline ends. This CDR3 region has 13 residues. Germline loops: CDR1 SGHRS, CDR2 YFSETQ. DNA of the CDR3: TGCGCCAGCAGCTTTTCGGGGGAGAACGAGCAGTACTTC. Translation: CASSFSGENEQYF.

V gene TRBV4-1 combines with J gene TRBJ2-7, with TRBD1 matching over 8 bases. Per the germline V gene, CDR1 is MGHRA and CDR2 is YSYEKL. CDR3 length equals 13 residues. Germline trimming cut 2 bases from V and 5 bases from J; bases unmatched to any gene: 2. CDR3 in DNA: TGCGCCAGCAGCCAACAGGGGGCCGACGAGCAGTACTTC. Its protein product is CASSQQGADEQYF.